The following is a TCR beta chain sequence with its context. Enrolment of Seattle patients took place during active infection, and they were followed longitudinally. The sample is drawn from a study of blood T cell repertoires in COVID-19. Authors' processing steps: Estimation of nucleated cell counts was performed using reference gene primer amplification. The method was immunoSEQ multiplex PCR; TCRdb's version includes in-frame clones alone and lacks a portion of them. Clonal size and the V and J genes are those of that table, whereas D and trimming came from the DNA. This table holds 25,000 to 35,000 clones, approximately 93% found once. Trimming took 0 bases from V and 10 from J, leaving 10 bases between them. This CDR3 spans 13 amino acids. From germline, CDR1 is KGHDR and CDR2 SFDVKD.

The sequencing sample was made of peripheral blood. The receptor was derived from a woman aged 70-85 years with COVID-19, enrolled during active disease. The chain couples TRBV24-1 to TRBJ2-3; TRBD1 is a possible D gene (6 bases). The DNA of the CDR3 is TGTGCCACCAGTGATTTGTACAGGGACGCGCAGTATTTT. It encodes CATSDLYRDAQYF.